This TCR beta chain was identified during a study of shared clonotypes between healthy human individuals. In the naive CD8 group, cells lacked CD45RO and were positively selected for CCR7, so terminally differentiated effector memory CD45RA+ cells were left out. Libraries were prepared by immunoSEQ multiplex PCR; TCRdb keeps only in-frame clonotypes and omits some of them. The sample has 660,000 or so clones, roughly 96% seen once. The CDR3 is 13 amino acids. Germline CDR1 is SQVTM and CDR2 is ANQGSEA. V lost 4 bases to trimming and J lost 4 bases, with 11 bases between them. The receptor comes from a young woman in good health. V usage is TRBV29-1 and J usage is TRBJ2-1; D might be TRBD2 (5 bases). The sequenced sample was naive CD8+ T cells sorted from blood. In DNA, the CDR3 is TGCAGCGTTGTGAGCGGTAAATACAATGAGCAGTTCTTC. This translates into CSVVSGKYNEQFF.